Listed below are T cell receptor beta chains from one sample, sequenced in a study of T-cell reconstitution after alpha-beta-depleted transplantation in children. TCRdb re-derived calls from the PCR reads in MiXCR, one entry per CDR3 protein. The table has about 830,000 distinct CDR3 sequences, roughly 15% seen once. The sample in question was PBMCs, mostly from graft donor cells, obtained 360 days after TCRalphabeta/CD19-depleted stem cell transplant. All receptors come from a male patient between 10 and 17 years old who had a stem cell transplant for acute lymphoblastic leukemia, so the T cells may come from the graft donor. The CDR3 runs from the conserved cysteine through the conserved F or W. The order of the fields is CDR3 protein, CDR3 DNA, J gene, clone size, V gene, D gene. A D gene is named only where the DNA matches it firmly. Clone sizes are given selectively: once, few, many, or a class where the clone is expanded.

CASSLAGFEQYF,TGTGCCAGCAGCTTAGCCGGGTTCGAGCAGTACTTC,TRBJ2-7,many,TRBV7-8,.
CASSPRFYEQYF,TGTGCCAGCAGTCCTAGGTTCTACGAGCAGTACTTC,TRBJ2-7,few,TRBV12-3/TRBV12-4,.
CSATGTRGDYGYTF,TGCAGTGCTACAGGGACAAGGGGTGACTATGGCTACACCTTC,TRBJ1-2,few,TRBV20-1,.
CASSLNRDRGRAQYF,TGTGCCAGCAGCTTAAACCGGGACAGGGGGCGCGCGCAGTATTTT,TRBJ2-3,few,TRBV7-8,TRBD1
CAISGGSSYNEQFF,TGTGCCATCAGTGGGGGTAGCTCCTACAATGAGCAGTTCTTC,TRBJ2-1,many,TRBV10-3,.
CASSAQGWSNQPQHF,TGTGCCAGCAGCGCACAGGGGTGGAGCAATCAGCCCCAGCATTTT,TRBJ1-5,.,TRBV7-2,TRBD1
CASARSPQGPFRMKLFF,TGCGCCAGCGCCAGGTCGCCGCAGGGACCTTTCCGAATGAAACTGTTTTTT,TRBJ1-4,.,TRBV4-1,.
CASSLGDTTGNSPLHF,TGCGCCAGCAGCTTGGGCGACACGACAGGGAATTCACCCCTCCACTTT,TRBJ1-6,.,TRBV5-1,TRBD1
CASSGEGQGNLAMTDTQYF,TGTGCCAGCAGCGGAGAGGGACAGGGGAACCTTGCAATGACAGATACGCAGTATTTT,TRBJ2-3,few,TRBV11-2,TRBD1
CATSPLSGANVLTF,TGTGCCACCAGCCCACTCTCTGGGGCCAACGTCCTGACTTTC,TRBJ2-6,many,TRBV24-1,.
CASSLTEAGGERFF,TGTGCCAGCAGCTTAACAGAGGCCGGCGGGGAGAGGTTCTTC,TRBJ2-1,few,TRBV7-3,.
CASTDKPGLSGSDQYF,TGTGCCAGCACCGACAAGCCGGGCCTTAGCGGGAGCGACCAGTATTTT,TRBJ2-3,few,TRBV7-2,TRBD2
CASSLASGNGNQPQHF,TGTGCCAGCAGCTTGGCAAGCGGAAATGGCAATCAGCCCCAGCATTTT,TRBJ1-5,.,TRBV7-9,.
CASNPVGVYNEQFF,TGTGCCAGCAACCCGGTGGGGGTCTACAATGAGCAGTTCTTC,TRBJ2-1,few,TRBV12-3/TRBV12-4,.
CASSVATGLAGGPFGEQFF,TGTGCCAGCAGCGTAGCTACTGGACTAGCGGGAGGGCCTTTCGGTGAGCAGTTCTTC,TRBJ2-1,.,TRBV9,TRBD2
CASSQGLYETQYF,TGCGCCAGCAGCCAGGGACTATACGAGACCCAGTACTTC,TRBJ2-5,.,TRBV4-1,TRBD2
CASSPDRGPETQYF,TGTGCCAGCAGCCCTGACAGAGGTCCAGAGACCCAGTACTTC,TRBJ2-5,.,TRBV7-8,.
CSAGPYLETQYF,TGCAGCGCCGGACCCTACCTAGAGACCCAGTACTTC,TRBJ2-5,few,TRBV29-1,.
CASSVGQRSTDTQYF,TGTGCCAGCAGCGTAGGGCAGCGGAGCACAGATACGCAGTATTTT,TRBJ2-3,many,TRBV9,.
CASSSFTGLSGETQYF,TGTGCCAGCTCATCCTTTACAGGACTCAGCGGAGAGACCCAGTACTTC,TRBJ2-5,few,TRBV18,.
CASSQSQAYEQYF,TGTGCCAGCAGCCAATCGCAGGCCTACGAGCAGTACTTC,TRBJ2-7,.,TRBV3-1,.
CASSQGLAGGLRETQYF,TGCGCCAGCAGCCAAGGGCTAGCGGGAGGGCTGAGAGAGACCCAGTACTTC,TRBJ2-5,many,TRBV4-1,TRBD2
CSAFHGQGRMGEQYF,TGCAGTGCTTTCCACGGACAGGGTCGAATGGGCGAGCAGTACTTC,TRBJ2-7,.,TRBV20-1,TRBD1
CSAGLQETQYF,TGCAGTGCTGGGCTCCAAGAGACCCAGTACTTC,TRBJ2-5,few,TRBV20-1,.
CAIRGSVGAGGGYEQYF,TGTGCCATCAGGGGGTCCGTGGGAGCGGGAGGGGGATACGAGCAGTACTTC,TRBJ2-7,few,TRBV10-3,TRBD2
CASSPQIQGPGYTF,TGTGCCAGCAGCCCTCAAATACAGGGGCCTGGCTACACCTTC,TRBJ1-2,.,TRBV3-1,TRBD1
CAISVGGASNQPQHF,TGTGCCATCAGTGTAGGAGGGGCGAGCAATCAGCCCCAGCATTTT,TRBJ1-5,few,TRBV10-3,.
CASSFLSYWDKSYNEQFF,TGTGCCAGCAGTTTTTTATCTTACTGGGACAAATCCTACAATGAGCAGTTCTTC,TRBJ2-1,few,TRBV2,.
CASSATGGNTEAFF,TGTGCCAGCAGCGCTACAGGGGGTAACACTGAAGCTTTCTTT,TRBJ1-1,.,TRBV7-3,TRBD1
CASSQDYFPSIYEQYF,TGTGCCAGCAGCCAAGATTACTTCCCGAGTATCTACGAGCAGTACTTC,TRBJ2-7,many,TRBV3-1,.
CASSLSTGGSYEQYF,TGCGCCAGCAGCTTAAGCACAGGGGGCTCCTACGAGCAGTACTTC,TRBJ2-7,many,TRBV5-1,TRBD1
CSARGDRPPYEQYF,TGCAGTGCTAGAGGGGACCGACCTCCCTACGAGCAGTACTTC,TRBJ2-7,.,TRBV20-1,.
CASSQTGSGETQYF,TGTGCCAGCAGCCAGACAGGGAGCGGCGAGACCCAGTACTTC,TRBJ2-5,few,TRBV7-9,TRBD1
CASSQDRRGAYQPQHF,TGCGCCAGCAGCCAAGACAGGCGGGGGGCGTACCAGCCCCAGCATTTT,TRBJ1-5,.,TRBV4-1,.
CATSDSIGTGYNEQFF,TGTGCCACCAGTGATTCGATTGGGACAGGCTACAATGAGCAGTTCTTC,TRBJ2-1,.,TRBV24-1,TRBD1
CASTTSTDTQYF,TGTGCCAGCACTACCTCAACAGATACGCAGTATTTT,TRBJ2-3,.,TRBV2,.
CASSQDPRADNEQFF,TGCGCCAGCAGCCAAGATCCCCGCGCGGACAATGAGCAGTTCTTC,TRBJ2-1,many,TRBV4-1,.
CASSQGRDYNEQFF,TGTGCCAGCAGCCAAGGCCGGGACTACAATGAGCAGTTCTTC,TRBJ2-1,.,TRBV7-9,.
CASSWTQYEQYF,TGCGCCAGCAGCTGGACACAATACGAGCAGTACTTC,TRBJ2-7,.,TRBV5-1,.
CASSHKPTGTGIDEQFF,TGTGCCAGCAGCCATAAGCCCACCGGGACAGGGATAGATGAGCAGTTCTTC,TRBJ2-1,.,TRBV7-9,TRBD1
CATSDHATAPKVAGGYNEQFF,TGTGCCACCAGTGATCATGCGACAGCCCCGAAGGTAGCGGGAGGTTACAATGAGCAGTTCTTC,TRBJ2-1,.,TRBV24-1,TRBD2
CATSDLPGTDTQYF,TGTGCCACCAGTGATTTGCCGGGGACAGATACGCAGTATTTT,TRBJ2-3,.,TRBV24-1,.
CATSAGTGIIETQYF,TGTGCCACCAGTGCTGGGACAGGGATTATAGAGACCCAGTACTTC,TRBJ2-5,few,TRBV24-1,TRBD1
CSYSGDTGELFF,TGCTCGTACAGCGGAGACACCGGGGAGCTGTTTTTT,TRBJ2-2,few,TRBV29-1,.
CSVAVGRRLYEQYF,TGCAGCGTTGCTGTCGGGAGGAGGCTCTACGAGCAGTACTTC,TRBJ2-7,.,TRBV29-1,TRBD2
CSASRPSGSNEQYF,TGCAGTGCTAGTCGGCCTAGCGGGAGCAACGAGCAGTACTTC,TRBJ2-7,.,TRBV20-1,TRBD2
CAIKPPGGNTEAFF,TGTGCCATCAAGCCACCAGGGGGGAACACTGAAGCTTTCTTT,TRBJ1-1,.,TRBV10-3,TRBD1
CASSPGFGGEAVGEQFF,TGTGCCAGCAGCCCAGGATTCGGGGGGGAGGCTGTGGGTGAGCAGTTCTTC,TRBJ2-1,.,TRBV5-6,TRBD2
CASSYSRSSYNEQFF,TGTGCCAGCAGCTATAGCCGTAGCTCCTACAATGAGCAGTTCTTC,TRBJ2-1,few,TRBV7-2,.
CASRGGPARELQETQYF,TGTGCCAGCAGGGGAGGGCCGGCCAGGGAACTACAAGAGACCCAGTACTTC,TRBJ2-5,few,TRBV25-1,TRBD2
CAISERQINTEAFF,TGTGCCATCAGTGAGCGGCAGATCAACACTGAAGCTTTCTTT,TRBJ1-1,few,TRBV10-3,.
CASIPSRDLLTGELFF,TGTGCCAGCATACCTAGCAGGGATCTCCTTACCGGGGAGCTGTTTTTT,TRBJ2-2,.,TRBV2,.
CASSLLAGGSHEQYF,TGTGCCAGCAGCTTACTAGCGGGAGGGTCTCACGAGCAGTACTTC,TRBJ2-7,few,TRBV7-3,TRBD2
CASSVDRNSPLHF,TGTGCCAGCAGCGTGGACAGAAATTCACCCCTCCACTTT,TRBJ1-6,.,TRBV7-9,.
CASRVQGYTIYF,TGTGCCAGCAGGGTTCAGGGGTACACCATATATTTT,TRBJ1-3,many,TRBV12-3/TRBV12-4,.
CASSLVPSGSYNEQFF,TGTGCCAGCAGCTTAGTCCCTAGCGGGAGCTACAATGAGCAGTTCTTC,TRBJ2-1,many,TRBV11-2,TRBD2
CASRIGTPRGSYNEQFF,TGTGCAAGTCGCATTGGGACCCCTAGAGGCTCCTACAATGAGCAGTTCTTC,TRBJ2-1,.,TRBV12-2,.
CASSENYGYTF,TGTGCCAGCAGCGAAAACTATGGCTACACCTTC,TRBJ1-2,.,TRBV7-9,.
CASSKNRGSSYNEQFF,TGTGCCAGCAGCAAGAACAGGGGCAGCTCCTACAATGAGCAGTTCTTC,TRBJ2-1,.,TRBV7-9,TRBD1
CASSKPGRVTSTDTQYF,TGTGCCAGCAGCAAGCCCGGGCGGGTAACTAGCACAGATACGCAGTATTTT,TRBJ2-3,.,TRBV7-9,.